This T cell receptor (beta chain) was found in a study of beta chain features in type 1 diabetes. There are 13 residues in the CDR3. Germline V CDR1 and CDR2: GTSNPN, SVGIG (reference sequence). V dropped 4 bases and J dropped 4; count of bases not matched to a gene: 5. The study reverse transcribed the entire isolated RNA, so it sequenced expressed TCRB transcripts. This table comes from immunoSEQ multiplex PCR, and its TCRdb copy is limited to in-frame clones, with some not included. The sample lists 450,000 or so clones; more than 9.5% were seen once. This clone was counted only a few times. CD45RO/CCR7/CD25/CD127/CD95/CD27 sorting isolated CD4+ naive, central memory, regulatory and stem cell-like memory cells.

Sequencing was carried out using naive CD4+ T cells from blood. The receptor comes from a woman in her late teens or twenties in good health. V is TRBV30 and J is TRBJ2-7, with 9 bases fitting TRBD2. The CDR3 DNA reads as TGTGCCTGGATCGGGCGGGAGGGGTACGAGCAGTACTTC. Translating it yields CAWIGREGYEQYF. The complete variable domain, with remaining parts taken from reference TRBV30 and TRBJ2-7, reads SQTIHQWPATLVQPVGSPLSLECTVEGTSNPNLYWYRQAAGRGLQLLFYSVGIGQISSEVPQNLSASRPQDRQFILSSKKLLLSDSGFYLCAWIGREGYEQYFGPGTRLTVT.